One and the same sample provided the 16 T cell receptor beta chains below, sequenced in a study of T cell responses to AZD1222 COVID-19 vaccine (dated by TCRdb to 2020 to 2023). The library came from the immunoSEQ multiplex PCR assay. The table comes from immuneACCESS by way of TCRdb, which keeps in-frame sequences with V and J called. Part of the clones is missing from these tables; in studies checked, under half for an unresolved V gene and the rest for unknown reasons. The sample has approximately 160,000 clones on record, 90% to 95% of them singletons. Clones ranked in the top ten supply about 1% of the sample. The sample's time point label, decoded: baseline before first vaccination. The starting material was peripheral blood, obtained on day 0 of AZD1222 vaccination. The receptor set was obtained from an adult in good health.

This clone was seen a single time. This chain connects TRBV4-2 to TRBJ1-2; 7 bases match TRBD1. This CDR3 is 15 amino acids long. Unmatched junction bases numbered 5, after V lost 0 bases and J lost 4 bases. Germline CDR1 is LGHNA and CDR2 is YNFKEQ. CDR3: CASSQETGTGYGYTF. CDR3 sequence (DNA): TGTGCCAGCAGCCAAGAGACAGGGACGGGCTATGGCTACACCTTC.

The chain combines TRBV15 with TRBJ1-1; D uncertain. This CDR3 comprises 14 residues. Trimming took off 1 base at V and 5 bases at J, with 11 bases between the two ends. CDR1 and CDR2 (germline): LNHNV, YYDKDF (reference sequence). CDR3 in amino acids: CATSRGNRGTEAFF. DNA for the CDR3: TGTGCCACCAGCAGAGGAAACAGAGGTACTGAAGCTTTCTTT.

A remark on this clone: The junction differs from germline at one of its ends, possibly a read error. The chain employs TRBV5-4 and TRBJ2-7; 12 nucleotides align to TRBD1. CDR1 is SGHNT and CDR2 is YYREEE in the germline V gene (reference sequence). The CDR3 has 15 amino acids. The CDR3 region has the DNA TGTGCCAGCAGCCGAGGGGGGGACAGGGGGCAGGGATTTTGCTTC. It codes for CASSRGGDRGQGFCF.

The genes are TRBV2 and TRBJ2-1; D call uncertain. Germline assignment: CDR1 SNHLY and CDR2 FYNNEI. The V end was cut by 1 base, the J end by 8 bases, with 12 bases between. This CDR3 region has 14 residues. The CDR3 DNA reads as TGTGCCAGCAGTGAAGGTAGGGTTGAAGATGAGCAGTTCTTC. Protein product: CASSEGRVEDEQFF.

The chain combines TRBV2 with TRBJ2-1, with a weak D call TRBD2 (5 bases). V was cut by 3 bases and J by 9 bases, with 9 bases left in between. The length of the CDR3 is 12 residues. From germline, CDR1 is SNHLY and CDR2 FYNNEI. The CDR3 sequence is CASSDEGVEQFF. The CDR3 nucleotides read TGTGCCAGCAGTGACGAGGGAGTTGAGCAGTTCTTC.

V and J are TRBV29-1 and TRBJ1-2; D remains ambiguous. Trimming pared 4 bases from V and 4 bases from J, leaving 7 bases between. CDR3 length: 11 amino acids. Germline loops: CDR1 SQVTM, CDR2 ANQGSEA. CDR3 protein: CSVAWTYGYTF. The CDR3 DNA follows: TGCAGCGTTGCTTGGACCTATGGCTACACCTTC.

This clone has just one count. The V and J genes are TRBV5-1 and TRBJ1-1; D uncertain. V was cut by 4 bases and J by 5 bases, with 18 bases left in between. CDR3 length equals 15 residues. The germline CDR1 and CDR2 sequences are SGHRS and YFSETQ. The CDR3 protein is CASSNGLDGQTEAFF. CDR3 DNA sequence: TGCGCCAGCAGCAACGGACTGGACGGGCAGACTGAAGCTTTCTTT.

The chain joins TRBV7-6 to TRBJ2-7; maybe TRBD1 (6 bases). The CDR3 is 11 amino acids. The V gene's germline CDR1 is SGHVS and CDR2 FNYEAQ. The ends were cut back, 3 bases at V and 9 bases at J, with 9 bases in the middle. This CDR3 reads CASSLQGRQYF. CDR3 nucleotides: TGTGCCAGCAGCTTGCAGGGGAGGCAGTACTTC.

The chain is built from TRBV7-6 and TRBJ1-3; D uncertain. CDR1 is SGHVS and CDR2 is FNYEAQ in the germline V gene. This CDR3 region has 15 residues. Between the trimmed V and J ends, which lost 5 bases and 0 bases, there was a span of 11 bases. The CDR3 nucleotides read TGTGCCAGCAGCGCCCTTAGGCACTCTGGAAACACCATATATTTT. As protein: CASSALRHSGNTIYF. The full variable domain, rest sourced from reference TRBV7-6 and TRBJ1-3, is GAGVSQSPRYKVTKRGQDVALRCDPISGHVSLYWYRQALGQGPEFLTYFNYEAQQDKSGLPNDRFSAERPEGSISTLTIQRTEQRDSAMYRCASSALRHSGNTIYFGEGSWLTVV.

This clone showed up just once. The chain combines TRBV7-8 with TRBJ1-5; 7 bases align to TRBD1. V lost 8 bases to trimming and J lost 6 bases; unmatched junction nucleotides: 7. Looked up from germline, CDR1 is SGHVS and CDR2 is FQNEAQ. The CDR3 consists of 13 residues. This chain's CDR3 is CASDTGDGQPQHF. The CDR3 region has the DNA TGTGCCAGCGATACAGGGGATGGTCAGCCCCAGCATTTT.

The chain links TRBV6-2 or TRBV6-3 to TRBJ1-3, with 8 bases aligning to TRBD1. This CDR3 is built from 15 residues. J lost 4 bases, V lost 0 bases, and 2 bases had no gene match. Germline V gene lookup returns CDR1 MNHEY and CDR2 SVGEGT. The CDR3 DNA is TGTGCCAGCAGTTACTCCGGGACAGGAGGAAACACCATATATTTT. Amino acid sequence: CASSYSGTGGNTIYF.

This chain connects TRBV6-2 or TRBV6-3 to TRBJ1-3; no clear D gene. Trimming took 2 bases from V and 1 from J, leaving 9 bases between them. The CDR3 has 15 residues. Germline-derived CDR1 and CDR2 are MNHEY and SVGEGT. The CDR3 DNA follows: TGTGCCAGCAGTTACCCGAAGGTTTCTGGAAACACCATATATTTT. Its protein is CASSYPKVSGNTIYF.

The J gene is TRBJ2-1, the V gene TRBV27, with D possibly being TRBD2 (5 bases). CDR1 is MNHEY and CDR2 is SMNVEV in the germline V gene (reference sequence). Trimming took off 10 bases at V and 7 bases at J, with 17 bases between the two ends. The CDR3 runs to 13 residues. The CDR3 bases are TGTGCCACCGGCCGGGATGGCAGTAATGAGCAGTTCTTC. The encoded protein is CATGRDGSNEQFF.

The chain uses TRBV30 and TRBJ1-1, with D tentatively TRBD1 (6 bases). The CDR3 runs to 16 residues. CDR1 and CDR2 from the germline V gene are GTSNPN and SVGIG (reference sequence). Deletions cut 4 bases from V and 7 bases from J, with 25 bases between. The CDR3 loop reads CAWNSLATLRGDEAFF. CDR3 bases: TGTGCCTGGAATTCCCTTGCGACCCTCAGGGGCGATGAAGCTTTCTTT.

This rearrangement joins TRBV21-1 to TRBJ2-3; the table's D call TRBD1 went unverified against the DNA. TRBV21-1 is marked as a pseudogene. There are 13 residues in the CDR3. The CDR3 protein is CASSKVQVVTQYF. The CDR3 DNA sequence: TGTGCCAGCAGCAAAGTACAGGTTGTGACGCAGTATTTT.

The chain links TRBV23-1 to TRBJ2-7, with D unclear. TRBV23-1 is noted as an ORF with a role that remains uncertain. CDR3 length: 17 residues. With 6 bases removed from V and 0 bases from J, the gap between germline ends came to 21 bases. CDR3 sequence: CASSRTDRGSFSYEQYF. The CDR3, as DNA: TGCGCCAGCAGCCGAACTGACCGAGGCTCCTTCTCCTACGAGCAGTACTTC.